This T cell receptor (beta chain) was sequenced during a study of blood T cell repertoires in COVID-19. As for the study in general: Italy, Spain and the United States were the sources of the convalescent and acute COVID-19 samples. T cells, B-cell-depleted T cells, or PBMCs provided the cDNA or gDNA that served as material.

In the authors' methods: Estimation of nucleated cell counts was performed using reference gene primer amplification. Profiling relied on immunoSEQ multiplex PCR, and the TCRdb table lists in-frame clones only, not all of them. V, J and clone size reflect that table, while D and trimming were determined from the DNA. The repertoire holds 75,000 to 80,000 clones, with around 90% as singletons. Per the germline V gene, CDR1 is LGHNA and CDR2 is YNFKEQ. Trimming took 3 bases from V and 3 from J; bases not matched to a gene: 5. The CDR3 has 15 residues. Sequenced material: peripheral blood. This chain joins TRBV4-2 and TRBJ2-7, with 10 positions matching TRBD2. The sequence was collected from a human donor in a cohort sampled during active COVID-19. DNA for the CDR3: TGTGCCAGCAGCCACGAGCGGGAGGGCGTCTACGAGCAGTACTTC. Residues: CASSHEREGVYEQYF.